Here is one T cell receptor (beta chain) with its context. Antigen: not known. As the method for making TCR beta libraries, quantitative 5'-RACE with molecular barcodes was used. MiXCR was run by TCRdb on the 5' RACE reads, yielding one entry per CDR3 protein. The sample lists about 840,000 distinct CDR3 sequences, about 10% occurring once. This record belongs to a study of CD8 T cells in ankylosing spondylitis. Findings of the study overall: It appeared that ankylosing spondylitis blood was characterized by a TCR beta motif of about 8 highly homologous variants. A CD8+ phenotype characterized the disease-linked clones, which were relatively rare in peripheral blood. Disease-linked clones reportedly showed significant enrichment in matched ankylosing spondylitis synovial fluid. Earlier authors reported some of these motif variants in reactive arthritis synovial fluid and blood.

V was shortened by 8 bases and J by 1 base, with 9 bases between the two germline ends. The CDR3 has 13 amino acids. This TCR was recovered from a male donor with ankylosing spondylitis. The sample consisted of blood, either unsorted or a sorted T cell fraction (not recorded which). V and J are TRBV12-3 or TRBV12-4 and TRBJ2-4; TRBD2 is a possible D gene (6 bases). CDR3 sequence reads: CASAGLAKNIQYF. The CDR3 DNA sequence: TGTGCCAGCGCGGGGCTCGCCAAAAACATTCAGTACTTC.